The present TCR beta chain was sequenced within a study of cytomegalovirus exposure and HLA in healthy donors. Study summary: Out of roughly 200 million T cells, an earlier analysis found more than 95 million unique TCR beta sequences in total.

The PCR made use of 60 Vbeta and 13 Jbeta primers. Only in-frame clones appear in the TCRdb table, and some are missing; sequencing was by immunoSEQ multiplex PCR. This table holds tens of thousands of clones, roughly nine tenths found once. The length of the CDR3 is 15 residues. CDR1 is SGHVS, CDR2 FNYEAQ, per germline. Between the trimmed V and J ends, which lost 1 base and 4 bases, there was a span of 10 bases. The TCR sequence derives from a woman aged 35 to 49 in good health and CMV-seropositive. Material: PBMCs. The genes are TRBV7-6 and TRBJ2-2, with D uncertain. The CDR3 DNA is TGTGCCAGCAGCTTAGTGCGACCAGGCACCGGGGAGCTGTTTTTT. Translated: CASSLVRPGTGELFF. Full variable domain (missing parts from reference TRBV7-6 and TRBJ2-2): GAGVSQSPRYKVTKRGQDVALRCDPISGHVSLYWYRQALGQGPEFLTYFNYEAQQDKSGLPNDRFSAERPEGSISTLTIQRTEQRDSAMYRCASSLVRPGTGELFFGEGSRLTVL.